This TCR beta chain was documented in a study of CD8 T cells in ankylosing spondylitis. Study-wide results and caveats: For ankylosing spondylitis blood, a TCR beta motif of about eight highly homologous variants appeared characteristic. Disease-associated clones were CD8+ and fairly uncommon in peripheral blood. In ankylosing spondylitis patients, matched synovial fluid reportedly showed significant enrichment of disease-linked clones.

This CDR3 is built from 17 residues. CDR1 KGHSH and CDR2 LQKENI come from the germline V gene. V was clipped by 2 bases and J by 1 base; unmatched bases: 4. This clonotype was picked up many times. The antigen is unknown. The TCR beta libraries were generated through quantitative 5'-RACE incorporating molecular barcodes. TCRdb reanalysed the 5' RACE reads using MiXCR and keeps one entry per CDR3 protein. Of roughly 120,000 distinct CDR3 sequences detected, around 7% appear once; the ten largest clones hold 12%. Sequenced sample: blood, either unsorted or a sorted T cell fraction (not recorded which). The chain has TRBV18 and TRBJ2-3, with 12 bases aligning to TRBD2. The sequence came from a male donor with ankylosing spondylitis or in good health (not recorded which). In DNA form, the CDR3 reads TGTGCCAGCTCACCAAAGACTAGCGGGAGAGGCACAGATACGCAGTATTTT. Its translation is CASSPKTSGRGTDTQYF.